This T cell receptor (beta chain) originates from a study of cytomegalovirus exposure and HLA in healthy donors. Notes on the study in general: Rarity marked most TCR sequences, yet some public TCRs occurred in many donors.

Germline V gene lookup returns CDR1 MNHNY and CDR2 SVGAGI (reference sequence). With V trimmed by 6 bases and J by 5 bases, 9 bases remained unmatched. This CDR3 has 15 amino acids. The sample holds one count of this clone. The antigen is not known. Primers included in the PCR were 60 Vbeta and 13 Jbeta primers. Sequencing used immunoSEQ multiplex PCR; TCRdb keeps in-frame clones, though not all of them. The repertoire consists of over 150,000 clones, with over 70% occurring once and the leading ten covering 1.2%. This sequence was found in a boy between 2 and 10 years old in good health and CMV-seronegative. The gene calls are TRBV6-6 and TRBJ2-7; the match to TRBD2 covers 11 bases. The sequencing input was PBMCs. As DNA, the CDR3 is TGTGCCAGCAGCGGTCGGACTAGCGGGTCGAACGAGCAGTACTTC. It specifies CASSGRTSGSNEQYF.